This TCR beta chain was profiled in a study of T cells in narcolepsy. Study-level findings and limits: Autoreactive clone sequences were missing from some blood memory CD4+ repertoires. Reportedly, autoreactive clonotypes were serially detected in patients' blood but not controls'.

The CDR3 has 14 residues. CDR1 and CDR2 (germline): SEHNR, FQNEAQ (reference sequence). The V and J ends lost 5 bases and 12 bases, in that order; junction bases with no gene match: 7. This clone was picked up a small number of times. Its antigen is not identified. The repertoire was sequenced with immunoSEQ multiplex PCR; TCRdb's copy has only in-frame clones and lacks some. In the table there are tens of thousands of clones, more than 70% of which are singletons. This chain uses TRBV7-9 with TRBJ2-1, with TRBD2 matching 13 bases. Sequencing used CD45RA- memory CD4+ T cells from PBMCs. This sequence originates from a human donor with narcolepsy. The CDR3 is CASSLRTSGGGQFF. The CDR3 DNA reads as TGTGCCAGCAGCCTAAGGACTAGCGGGGGAGGGCAGTTCTTC.